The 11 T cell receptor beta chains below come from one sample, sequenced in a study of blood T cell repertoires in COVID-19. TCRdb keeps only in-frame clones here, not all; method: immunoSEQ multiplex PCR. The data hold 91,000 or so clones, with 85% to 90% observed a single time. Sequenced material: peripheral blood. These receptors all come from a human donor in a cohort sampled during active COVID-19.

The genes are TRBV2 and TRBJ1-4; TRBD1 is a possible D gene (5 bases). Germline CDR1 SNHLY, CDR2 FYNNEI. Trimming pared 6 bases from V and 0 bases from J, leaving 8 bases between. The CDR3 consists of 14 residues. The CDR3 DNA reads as TGTGCCAGCAGCGACAGATCAACTAATGAAAAACTGTTTTTT. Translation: CASSDRSTNEKLFF.

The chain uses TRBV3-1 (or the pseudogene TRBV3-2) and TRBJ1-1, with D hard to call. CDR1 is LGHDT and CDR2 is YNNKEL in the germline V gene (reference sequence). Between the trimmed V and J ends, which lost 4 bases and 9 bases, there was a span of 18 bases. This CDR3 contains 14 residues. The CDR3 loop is CASSLVSPGGQAFF. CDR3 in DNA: TGTGCCAGCAGCCTCGTATCCCCCGGAGGGCAAGCTTTCTTT.

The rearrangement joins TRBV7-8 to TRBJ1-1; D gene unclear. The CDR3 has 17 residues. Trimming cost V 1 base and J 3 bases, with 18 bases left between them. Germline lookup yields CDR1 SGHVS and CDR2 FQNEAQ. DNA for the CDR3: TGTGCCAGCAGCTTAGATATGCGCCTCGACAAATACACTGAAGCTTTCTTT. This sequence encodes CASSLDMRLDKYTEAFF.

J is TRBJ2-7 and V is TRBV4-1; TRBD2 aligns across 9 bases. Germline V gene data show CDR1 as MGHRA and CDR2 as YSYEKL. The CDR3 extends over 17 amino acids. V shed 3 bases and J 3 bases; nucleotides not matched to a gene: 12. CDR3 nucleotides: TGCGCCAGCAGCCACACCGAAACCGGGACTAGCTTCTACGAGCAGTACTTC. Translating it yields CASSHTETGTSFYEQYF.

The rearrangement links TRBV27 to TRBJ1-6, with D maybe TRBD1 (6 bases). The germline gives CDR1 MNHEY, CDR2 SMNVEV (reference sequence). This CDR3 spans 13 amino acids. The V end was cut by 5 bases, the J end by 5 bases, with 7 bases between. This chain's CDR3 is CASSRDNNSPLHF. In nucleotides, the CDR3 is TGTGCCAGCAGTAGGGACAATAATTCACCCCTCCACTTT.

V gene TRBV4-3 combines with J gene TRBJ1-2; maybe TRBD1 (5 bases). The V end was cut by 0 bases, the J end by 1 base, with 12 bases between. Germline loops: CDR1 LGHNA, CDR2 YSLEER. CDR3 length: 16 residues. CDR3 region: CASSQDSGLGNYGYTF. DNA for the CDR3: TGCGCCAGCAGCCAAGATTCAGGGCTCGGTAACTATGGCTACACCTTC.

Here the CDR3 reads CASSEGRARNEQFF. As DNA, the CDR3 is TGCGCCAGCAGTGAGGGGAGGGCCAGGAATGAGCAGTTCTTC. The chain carries TRBV10-1 and TRBJ2-1; 7 nucleotides line up with TRBD2. The CDR3 runs 14 residues. The junction had 5 bases not matched to a gene; V was cut back by 2 bases and J by 7 bases. From germline, CDR1 is WNHNN and CDR2 SYGVQD (reference sequence).

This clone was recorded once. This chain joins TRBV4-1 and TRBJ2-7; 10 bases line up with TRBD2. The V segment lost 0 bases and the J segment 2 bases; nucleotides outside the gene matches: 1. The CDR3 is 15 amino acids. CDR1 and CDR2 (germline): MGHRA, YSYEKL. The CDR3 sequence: CASSQEAGGAYEQYF. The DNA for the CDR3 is TGCGCCAGCAGCCAAGAAGCGGGAGGGGCCTACGAGCAGTACTTC.

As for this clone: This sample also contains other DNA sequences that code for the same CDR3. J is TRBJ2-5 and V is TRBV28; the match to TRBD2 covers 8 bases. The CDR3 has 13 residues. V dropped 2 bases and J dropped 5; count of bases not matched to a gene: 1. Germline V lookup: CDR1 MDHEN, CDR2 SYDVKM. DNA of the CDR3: TGTGCCAGCAGTTTAGCGGGAGGCGAGACCCAGTACTTC. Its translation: CASSLAGGETQYF.

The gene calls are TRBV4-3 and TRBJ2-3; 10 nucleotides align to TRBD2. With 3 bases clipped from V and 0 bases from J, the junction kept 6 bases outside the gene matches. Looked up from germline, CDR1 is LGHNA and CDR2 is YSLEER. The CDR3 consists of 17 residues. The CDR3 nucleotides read TGCGCCAGCAGCCAGCTCGCACTAGCGGGAAGCACAGATACGCAGTATTTT. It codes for CASSQLALAGSTDTQYF.

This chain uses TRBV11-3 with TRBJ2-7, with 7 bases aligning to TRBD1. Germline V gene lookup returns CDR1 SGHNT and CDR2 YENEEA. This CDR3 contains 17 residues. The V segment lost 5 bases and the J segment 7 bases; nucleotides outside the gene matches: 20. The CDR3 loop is CASSQGTSTGVLEEQYF. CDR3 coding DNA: TGTGCCAGCAGCCAAGGGACCTCAACAGGGGTTTTGGAGGAGCAGTACTTC. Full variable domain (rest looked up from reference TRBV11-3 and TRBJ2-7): EAGVVQSPRYKIIEKKQPVAFWCNPISGHNTLYWYLQNLGQGPELLIRYENEEAVDDSQLPKDRFSAERLKGVDSTLKIQPAELGDSAVYLCASSQGTSTGVLEEQYFGPGTRLTVT.